The 10 T cell receptor beta chains listed next were all sequenced from one sample in a study of T-cell reconstitution after alpha-beta-depleted transplantation in children. Unique molecular identifiers were used to barcode this TCRbeta library. TCRdb called the PCR reads again in MiXCR, with one record for every CDR3 protein. The sample records 540,000 or so distinct CDR3 sequences, 23% being singletons. The source was PBMCs, mostly from graft donor cells, collected 360 days after TCRalphabeta/CD19-depleted stem cell transplant. These receptors all stem from a boy in the first two years of life who had a stem cell transplant for acute myeloid leukemia, so the T cells may come from the graft donor.

This clonotype showed up just a few times. The gene calls are TRBV10-3 and TRBJ2-1, with D possibly being TRBD1 (7 bases). The CDR3 has 15 residues. V was pared by 6 bases and J by 5 bases, with 17 bases between. Germline CDR1 and CDR2: ENHRY and SYGVKD. CDR3 DNA: TGTGCCATCAGCGACAGGGATGGGACTCACAATGAGCAGTTCTTC. Its translation: CAISDRDGTHNEQFF.

The chain combines TRBV15 with TRBJ2-1; TRBD1 matches 9 bases. The CDR3 runs 18 residues. The trim removed 5 bases at V and 1 base at J, leaving 12 bases unmatched. CDR1 is LNHNV and CDR2 is YYDKDF in the germline V gene (reference sequence). CDR3 nucleotide sequence: TGTGCCACCAGCTCTCGAACCGGGACAGGGACGTCCTACAATGAGCAGTTCTTC. It translates to CATSSRTGTGTSYNEQFF.

V and J are TRBV5-1 and TRBJ2-7, with D maybe TRBD1 (6 bases). V was cut by 2 bases and J by 2 bases, with 11 bases left in between. Looked up from germline, CDR1 is SGHRS and CDR2 is YFSETQ. The CDR3 loop spans 14 amino acids. The CDR3 sequence is CASSFQGLTYEQYF. CDR3 sequence (DNA): TGCGCCAGCAGCTTTCAGGGGCTTACCTACGAGCAGTACTTC.

The chain uses TRBV7-9 and TRBJ2-5; D not resolved. Germline CDR1 is SEHNR and CDR2 is FQNEAQ (reference sequence). CDR3 length: 15 amino acids. V lost 6 bases and J lost 2, with 16 bases in between. CDR3 loop: CASSPTPGLQETQYF. CDR3 sequence (DNA): TGTGCCAGCAGTCCCACCCCGGGCTTACAAGAGACCCAGTACTTC. The full variable domain, completed using reference TRBV7-9 and TRBJ2-5, is DTGVSQNPRHKITKRGQNVTFRCDPISEHNRLYWYRQTLGQGPEFLTYFQNEAQLEKSRLLSDRFSAERPKGSFSTLEIQRTEQGDSAMYLCASSPTPGLQETQYFGPGTRLLVL.

The chain joins TRBV6-1 to TRBJ1-1; D remains unclear. The germline V gene has CDR1 MNHNS and CDR2 SASEGT. V lost 8 bases and J lost 1, with 14 bases in between. The CDR3 is made up of 14 amino acids. The CDR3: CASGEGGGNTEAFF. CDR3 in DNA: TGTGCCAGCGGGGAGGGTGGAGGGAACACTGAAGCTTTCTTT.

The CDR3 DNA reads TGTGCCAGCAGCTTAGACCCAGAATCCTACAATGAGCAGTTCTTC. Translated, it gives CASSLDPESYNEQFF. This chain links TRBV11-2 with TRBJ2-1; D is unclear. The CDR3 is made up of 15 amino acids. The V end lost 0 bases, the J end lost 1 base, and 7 bases lay between the germline ends. The germline gives CDR1 SGHAT, CDR2 FQNNGV.

This clonotype has only a few counts. V and J are TRBV10-3 and TRBJ2-7; the D gene is possibly TRBD1 (5 bases). Germline-derived CDR1 and CDR2 are ENHRY and SYGVKD. The CDR3 is 15 amino acids. V gave up 2 bases and J gave up 3 bases, with 14 bases separating them. The CDR3 here is CAISEKGRGIYEQYF. CDR3 DNA sequence: TGTGCCATCAGTGAGAAGGGGCGTGGGATCTACGAGCAGTACTTC.

The chain combines TRBV6-5 with TRBJ1-1; tentatively, D is TRBD1 (6 bases). CDR1 is MNHEY, CDR2 SVGAGI, per germline. The V end lost 0 bases, the J end lost 1 base, and 12 bases lay between the germline ends. CDR3 length: 16 amino acids. The DNA for the CDR3 is TGTGCCAGCAGTTACTCGGCCTCAGGGGCGAACACTGAAGCTTTCTTT. Residues: CASSYSASGANTEAFF.

The table lists this clonotype with a few counts. This chain uses TRBV11-1 with TRBJ2-5; D unresolved. The ends were cut back, 3 bases at V and 5 bases at J, with 10 bases in the middle. Germline values: CDR1 SGHAT, CDR2 FQDESV (reference sequence). The CDR3 has 13 amino acids. The CDR3 here is CASSFISSETQYF. In nucleotides, the CDR3 is TGTGCCAGCAGCTTTATCTCTTCGGAGACCCAGTACTTC. Full variable domain (missing parts from reference TRBV11-1 and TRBJ2-5): EAEVAQSPRYKITEKSQAVAFWCDPISGHATLYWYRQILGQGPELLVQFQDESVVDDSQLPKDRFSAERLKGVDSTLKIQPAELGDSAMYLCASSFISSETQYFGPGTRLLVL.

Only a few counts were recorded for this clonotype. The V call is TRBV20-1, the J call TRBJ2-3; maybe TRBD2 (5 bases). V lost 2 bases, J lost 6 bases, and 21 bases lay in between. The CDR3 is made up of 16 amino acids. The germline gives CDR1 DFQATT, CDR2 SNEGSKA (reference sequence). The CDR3 coding sequence is TGCAGTGCTAGAAATGCAAGGACTCCCTATCCCGATACGCAGTATTTT. Protein: CSARNARTPYPDTQYF.